The sequence of this T cell receptor beta chain was determined in a study of blood T cell repertoires in COVID-19. For the study at large: The origin of the acute and convalescent COVID-19 samples was the United States, Italy and Spain. The analysed material was cDNA or gDNA that came from T cells, B-cell-depleted T cells, or PBMCs.

Per the original data handling: Reference gene primers were amplified, and this amplification served to estimate nucleated cell counts. TCRdb's table, derived via immunoSEQ multiplex PCR, lists solely in-frame clones and lacks some. For V, J and clone size, that table is used; D and trimming come from the DNA. The sample yields 93,000 or so clones, about 80% seen once. V was trimmed by 0 bases and J by 5 bases, leaving 14 bases between them. The V gene's germline CDR1 is SGDLS and CDR2 YYNGEE. The CDR3 is 15 residues long. The origin of this receptor is a human donor in a cohort sampled during active or convalescent COVID-19. The chain is built from TRBV9 and TRBJ2-5; D is unresolved. The sequencing sample was made of peripheral blood. The CDR3 DNA reads TGTGCCAGCAGCGTAGTTGGTAAGAGCGTCGAGACCCAGTACTTC. This sequence encodes CASSVVGKSVETQYF.